This T cell receptor beta chain was sequenced for a study of T cells in Graves' hyperthyroidism and ophthalmopathy (dated by TCRdb to the late 2010s). Study-wide context: Peripheral blood was sampled at the time of initial diagnosis, prior to any treatment. A discovery cohort of roughly 100 patients, 43 with Graves' ophthalmopathy and fewer than 65 with stable Graves' hyperthyroidism, was used to find distinguishing TCR V-J signatures. Prospective prediction of ophthalmopathy was tested in an independent validation cohort consisting of 18 hyperthyroidism patients and approximately 16 patients who later progressed to ophthalmopathy. The roughly 90 discovery patients were divided at random into training and test sets in a 7:3 ratio. In addition, the study compared T-cell repertoires in thyroid tissue and in blood from five or six Graves' hyperthyroidism patients. After blood sampling, hyperthyroidism patients were treated with methimazole at a starting dose of 30 mg daily, and ophthalmopathy patients were treated with high-dose intravenous methylprednisolone. The paper describes TCR Vbeta CDR3 sequencing of 140 or so peripheral blood samples, made up of around 41 ophthalmopathy patients, roughly 80 hyperthyroidism patients and approximately 17 progressor patients. The full study reports these points: In validation, the model predicted progression to ophthalmopathy with around 71% sensitivity and less than 80% specificity, a median of 6.5 months before onset. In cross-validation, a model built on a 13 V-J signature told ophthalmopathy apart from stable hyperthyroidism with just under 90% sensitivity and 81% to 82% specificity, and in testing the same model reached 80%/75%. Blood samples also contained most of the expanded thyroid clonotypes (frequency above 0.001), which suggests that blood repertoires may reflect thyroid immune responses. No statistical method was used to set the sample size in advance, and investigators knew the group allocation.

The TCR beta CDR3 regions were amplified from RNA transcripts. The first round of RT-PCR for the TCR CDR3 was performed with the HTBI primer set and the Qiagen OneStep RT-PCR kit. The libraries were constructed in a second round of multiplex PCR and then size-selected and purified. Sequencing of the libraries was done on an Illumina HiSeq2000 using paired-end 100 bp reads. Per the source publication's procedure: SOAPnuke was used to process the raw data, removing reads that contained adapters or uncalled bases, had a mean Phred below 15, or lacked an exact match to the constant primer or identifier. High-quality paired reads were merged with COPE v1.2.5, and unique nucleotide sequences were defined as clonotypes. Clonotypes were aligned to IMGT TRBV, TRBD and TRBJ reference segments using MiTCR v1.1. The analysis was restricted to V-J combinations with a frequency above 0.0001, which together covered 99.2% of the repertoires. A TCS score was defined as the ratio of F50 (clonal expansion) to E x V (chaos), with BLOSUM62-based TCRdist applied between CDR3 peptides within each V-J. Welch's t-statistics and random forest reduced 500 to 550 V-J features to some 14, which were used in a naive Bayes classifier (R e1071). The public reads were quality trimmed at Q25 with fastp and then assembled into clones with MiXCR by TCRdb, keeping productive beta chains. Identical CDR3 protein sequences are pooled into one entry, listed with their most common genes and DNA. The V and J calls and clone size come from TCRdb's table, not from the authors' own analysis. For this sample the table gives about 160,000 distinct CDR3 sequences, of which 9.4% were detected only once. Around 20% of the sample is in the top ten clones.

Hyperthyroidism patients were aged 18 to 65 years and newly diagnosed, with disease duration of less than 2 months. Exclusion was applied to patients with uncontrolled infections, other autoimmune diseases, pregnancy or lactation. Diagnoses relied on clinical symptoms, serum thyroxine and TRAb, thyroid ultrasound and orbital computed tomography. Blood from progressor patients was drawn when they were first diagnosed with hyperthyroidism, before any ophthalmopathy symptoms appeared. Ficoll-Paque density gradient centrifugation was used to isolate PBMCs from 8.5 to 10 ml of fresh peripheral blood. Patients classed as progressors first received a Graves' hyperthyroidism diagnosis and then went on to develop ophthalmopathy during follow-up. Total RNA was extracted with Trizol reagent, and quality was checked on an Agilent 2100 Bioanalyzer. Inclusive of the bounding cysteine and phenylalanine, the CDR3 is 14 residues long. The entry retains the CDR3 DNA only, 42 bases that are in frame from base 1. Based on the germline V gene, the CDR1 and CDR2 sequences are SGDLS and YYNGEE.

With regard to this clonotype: No antigen is known for it. A read error may be the cause here, since a much bigger clone is one base away.

Specimen: blood. This clonotype was obtained from a woman in her late teens or twenties with Graves' hyperthyroidism that later progressed to Graves' ophthalmopathy. The chain links TRBV9 with TRBJ1-1; the D gene is unclear. The sequence in DNA is TGTGCCAGCAGCCCCAGCCCGGGTAACACTGAAACTTTCTTT. It is translated as CASSPSPGNTETFF.